These T cell receptor beta chains were read from a single sample in a study of CD8 T cells in ankylosing spondylitis. TCRdb re-called the 5' RACE reads with MiXCR, one entry per CDR3 protein. This table holds 290,000 or so distinct CDR3 sequences, around 21% found once. Material for sequencing was blood, either unsorted or a sorted T cell fraction (not recorded which). The source is a female donor with ankylosing spondylitis or in good health (not recorded which). Both conserved end residues are part of each CDR3. The order of the fields is J gene, clone size, D gene, V gene, CDR3 DNA, CDR3 protein. D genes are given only for firm matches. Clone size is stated in some rows and not others, as once, few, many or a class when expanded.

>TRBJ2-3|few|.|TRBV9
TGTGCCAGCAGCGTAGCGAGGAGCACAGATACGCAGTATTTT
CASSVARSTDTQYF
>TRBJ2-7|.|TRBD2|TRBV5-1
TGCGCCAGCAGCCCTGGACTAGCGGGCGACCCCTCCTACGAGCAGTACTTC
CASSPGLAGDPSYEQYF
>TRBJ2-3|.|.|TRBV20-1
TGCAGTGCTAGAGATCAGAGGAAAATGGGGTATACGCAGTATTTT
CSARDQRKMGYTQYF
>TRBJ2-3|.|.|TRBV5-1
TGCGCCAGCAGCACCACCACCAGCGGGCCAGATACGCAGTATTTT
CASSTTTSGPDTQYF
>TRBJ2-1|.|TRBD2|TRBV9
TGTGCCAGCAGCCCCCAAGCCGGACTAGCGGGAGGTGTAAATGAGCAGTTCTTC
CASSPQAGLAGGVNEQFF
>TRBJ2-7|.|.|TRBV7-2
TGTGCCAGCAGCCCACCGACTCCACACGAGCAGTACTTC
CASSPPTPHEQYF
>TRBJ2-7|.|.|TRBV3-1
TGTGCCAGCAGCCAATCGGGCAGCTCCTACGAGCAGTACTTC
CASSQSGSSYEQYF
>TRBJ1-2|many|TRBD1|TRBV20-1
TGCAGTGCCCCAGGTGCAGGGGGCGTCGGAACTGGCTACACCTTC
CSAPGAGGVGTGYTF
>TRBJ1-5|.|.|TRBV5-6
TGTGCCAGCAGCTCTATAAATCAGCCCCAGCATTTT
CASSSINQPQHF
>TRBJ2-1|many|TRBD1|TRBV20-1
TGCAGTGCGGGACAGGGGAGATATGAGCAGTTCTTC
CSAGQGRYEQFF
>TRBJ1-1|many|.|TRBV29-1
TGCAGCGTTGTGGGGGGGGGTGAAGCTTTCTTT
CSVVGGGEAFF
>TRBJ1-5|few|.|TRBV6-2/TRBV6-3
TGTGCCAGCAGTTACGGACTTGGGGGACGAGGCAATCAGCCCCAGCATTTT
CASSYGLGGRGNQPQHF
>TRBJ1-1|many|.|TRBV20-1
TGCAGTGCTAGGACCGGGAGGCACACTGAAGCTTTCTTT
CSARTGRHTEAFF
>TRBJ2-7|.|TRBD2|TRBV7-2
TGTGCCAGCAGCTTGGGACTAGCGAGTGGGTACGAGCAGTACTTC
CASSLGLASGYEQYF
>TRBJ2-1|.|TRBD1|TRBV5-1
TGCGCCAGCAGCCACGGGACAGGGGTATACAATGAGCAGTTCTTC
CASSHGTGVYNEQFF
>TRBJ1-4|.|.|TRBV29-1
TGCAGCGTTCAGGACAGAACAACTAATGAAAAACTGTTTTTT
CSVQDRTTNEKLFF
>TRBJ2-7|.|TRBD2|TRBV25-1
TGTGCCAGCCGTCCAACTAGCGGGCTATCCTACGAGCAGTACTTC
CASRPTSGLSYEQYF
>TRBJ2-2|.|.|TRBV12-3/TRBV12-4
TGTGCCAGCAGTTTTGACACGCCGAACACCGGGGAGCTGTTTTTT
CASSFDTPNTGELFF
>TRBJ2-5|once|.|TRBV5-5
TGTGCCAGCAGCTTTTCCGTAGAGGAGACCCAGTACTTC
CASSFSVEETQYF
>TRBJ1-3|few|.|TRBV2
TGTGCCAGCAGTGAAATGGCAGTTGGAAACACCATATATTTT
CASSEMAVGNTIYF
>TRBJ2-1|.|TRBD2|TRBV20-1
TGCAGTGCTTTTTCACCGCCGGGACTAGCGGGCACCTACAATGAGCAGTTCTTC
CSAFSPPGLAGTYNEQFF
>TRBJ2-7|many|.|TRBV29-1
TGCAGCGTGGGGAGAGGCGCAAGCTCCTACGAGCAGTACTTC
CSVGRGASSYEQYF
>TRBJ2-7|.|TRBD2|TRBV5-1
TGCGCCAGCAGCTTCTCGATCCTTAGCGGGAGATCCGGCGAGCAGTACTTC
CASSFSILSGRSGEQYF
>TRBJ1-2|.|.|TRBV6-1
TGTGCCAGCAGTGGAGCGGGGGGCTCCTATGGCTACACCTTC
CASSGAGGSYGYTF
>TRBJ2-7|few|TRBD2|TRBV11-2
TGTGCCAGCAGGTCAGCCCGGACTAGCGGGAGACACGAGCAGTACTTC
CASRSARTSGRHEQYF
>TRBJ2-1|.|.|TRBV5-6
TGTGCCATGAGCCCCGGGCTCCCCTACAATGAGCAGTTCTTC
CAMSPGLPYNEQFF
>TRBJ2-7|few|.|TRBV20-1
TGCAGTGCTAGAAGCGGTACCTATTCTCTCTACGAGCAGTACTTC
CSARSGTYSLYEQYF
>TRBJ2-7|few|TRBD2|TRBV7-9
TGTGCCAGCAGCGAGGGAGGGTGGGCACCAACATCCTACGAGCAGTACTTC
CASSEGGWAPTSYEQYF
>TRBJ2-1|few|.|TRBV15
TGTGCCACCAGCAGGGCCCAGGACGGGAGCAATGAGCAGTTCTTC
CATSRAQDGSNEQFF
>TRBJ2-5|few|.|TRBV20-1
TGCAGTGCTGGGTCCTTCGGAGAGACCCAGTACTTC
CSAGSFGETQYF